Presented here are 15 T cell receptor beta chains from one specimen sequenced in a study of blood T cell repertoires in COVID-19. Using immunoSEQ multiplex PCR, the repertoire was profiled, and TCRdb retains in-frame clones only, with some absent. The top ten clones hold approximately 6% of a sample with some 170,000 clones, around 84% of them seen once. The material sequenced was PBMCs or T cells enriched from blood (not recorded which). The receptors stem from a man aged 35-49 years who had recovered from COVID-19.

This rearrangement joins TRBV6-5 to TRBJ1-5; D is perhaps TRBD1 (5 bases). CDR1 and CDR2 from the germline V gene are MNHEY and SVGAGI. Trimming took off 8 bases at V and 0 bases at J, with 14 bases between the two ends. The length of the CDR3 is 15 residues. CDR3 nucleotide sequence: TGTGCCAGCCGGTTGACAGATTATAGCAATCAGCCCCAGCATTTT. It is translated as CASRLTDYSNQPQHF.

CDR3 sequence (DNA): TGTGCCAGCAGCACGAGACAGGGGGGTACAGATACGCAGTATTTT. Its protein product is CASSTRQGGTDTQYF. The gene calls are TRBV7-3 and TRBJ2-3, with 9 bases matching TRBD1. Trimming took 5 bases from V and 3 from J; bases not matched to a gene: 6. This CDR3 is 15 amino acids long. Looked up from germline, CDR1 is SGHTA and CDR2 is FQGTGA.

This clone was seen more than once but under ten times. CDR3 amino acids: CASSEWILTQGQGQNYGYTF. DNA of the CDR3: TGTGCCAGCAGTGAATGGATCCTGACGCAAGGACAGGGACAGAACTATGGCTACACCTTC. The rearrangement joins TRBV6-1 to TRBJ1-2; 8 nucleotides agree with TRBD1. The CDR3 covers 20 residues. V lost 2 bases and J lost 2; bases outside the gene matches: 19. Germline CDR1 MNHNS, CDR2 SASEGT.

The V call is TRBV2, the J call TRBJ2-1, with 12 bases matching TRBD1. There are 14 residues in the CDR3. In germline, CDR1 is SNHLY, CDR2 FYNNEI. V shed 8 bases and J 5 bases; nucleotides not matched to a gene: 4. CDR3 nucleotide sequence: TGTGCCAGCCGGGGACAGGGGGCGGACAATGAGCAGTTCTTC. It translates to CASRGQGADNEQFF. Supplemented by reference TRBV2 and TRBJ2-1, the full variable domain reads EPEVTQTPSHQVTQMGQEVILRCVPISNHLYFYWYRQILGQKVEFLVSFYNNEISEKSEIFDDQFSVERPDGSNFTLKIRSTKLEDSAMYFCASRGQGADNEQFFGPGTRLTVL.

This chain uses TRBV14 with TRBJ2-5; no firm D call. CDR1 SGHDN and CDR2 FVKESK come from the germline V gene. This CDR3 spans 16 amino acids. The V gene lost 1 base and the J gene lost 4 bases, with 16 bases spanning the gap. CDR3 region: CASSQGLGEVPETQYF. Written as DNA, the CDR3 is TGTGCCAGCAGCCAAGGGCTAGGAGAAGTGCCAGAGACCCAGTACTTC.

This clone was counted once. The gene calls are TRBV27 and TRBJ1-3, with a tentative D call TRBD1 (6 bases). CDR1 is MNHEY and CDR2 is SMNVEV in the germline V gene (reference sequence). Between the trimmed V and J ends, which lost 10 bases and 0 bases, there was a span of 19 bases. The CDR3 runs 16 residues. Here the CDR3 reads CATAGGGPSSGNTIYF. CDR3 nucleotide sequence: TGTGCCACCGCCGGGGGGGGGCCTAGCTCTGGAAACACCATATATTTT.

The chain couples TRBV7-9 to TRBJ1-3; D call uncertain. Germline assignment: CDR1 SEHNR and CDR2 FQNEAQ (reference sequence). V lost 4 bases to trimming and J lost 0 bases, with 10 bases between them. There are 15 residues in the CDR3. The CDR3 bases are TGTGCCAGCAGCTCCGGGTTAAGCTCTGGAAACACCATATATTTT. It specifies CASSSGLSSGNTIYF.

This chain links TRBV19 with TRBJ1-5, with TRBD1 matching 8 bases. After removal of 3 bases from V and 7 bases from J, the junction contained 2 bases not matched to a gene. CDR3 size: 13 residues. The germline V gene encodes CDR1 LNHDA and CDR2 SQIVND (reference sequence). This CDR3 is CASSMDRDQPQHF. The CDR3 nucleotides read TGTGCCAGTAGTATGGACAGGGACCAGCCCCAGCATTTT.

This chain links TRBV18 with TRBJ1-5, with 9 bases fitting TRBD1. The ends lost 3 bases at V and 5 bases at J; junction bases unmatched: 8. The CDR3 length is 16 residues. Germline V CDR1 and CDR2: KGHSH, LQKENI. The CDR3 protein is CASSPSGGTGYQPQHF. The DNA for the CDR3 is TGTGCCAGCTCACCCTCGGGGGGGACAGGGTATCAGCCCCAGCATTTT.

This chain joins TRBV10-3 and TRBJ1-2; possibly TRBD1 for D (5 bases). The CDR3 contains 15 residues. Germline-derived CDR1 and CDR2 are ENHRY and SYGVKD. V was shortened by 6 bases and J by 3 bases, with 17 bases between the two germline ends. The CDR3 is CAISRQMRDYYGYTF. CDR3 nucleotide sequence: TGTGCCATCAGCCGACAGATGAGGGACTACTATGGCTACACCTTC.

V gene TRBV7-2 combines with J gene TRBJ2-1, with D perhaps matching TRBD1 (6 bases). Germline V gene lookup returns CDR1 SGHTA and CDR2 FQGNSA. The V and J ends lost 5 bases and 7 bases respectively, with 18 bases between them. This CDR3 has 15 residues. The CDR3 DNA reads TGTGCCAGCAGCCCCGGGCCGACAGGAGTTAATGAGCAGTTCTTC. The encoded protein is CASSPGPTGVNEQFF. The whole variable domain, remainder taken from reference TRBV7-2 and TRBJ2-1, is GAGVSQSPSNKVTEKGKDVELRCDPISGHTALYWYRQSLGQGLEFLIYFQGNSAPDKSGLPSDRFSAERTGGSVSTLTIQRTQQEDSAVYLCASSPGPTGVNEQFFGPGTRLTVL.

J is TRBJ2-5 and V is TRBV10-3; D remains unclear. Trimming pared 2 bases from V and 5 bases from J, leaving 21 bases between. This CDR3 contains 17 residues. CDR1 is ENHRY and CDR2 is SYGVKD in the germline V gene. The CDR3 DNA is TGTGCCATCAGTGAGCCGTACTCACAGTCTCCCCGGGAGACCCAGTACTTC. It yields the protein CAISEPYSQSPRETQYF.

The chain employs TRBV10-3 and TRBJ2-1; 10 nucleotides align to TRBD2. Germline assignment: CDR1 ENHRY and CDR2 SYGVKD. The CDR3 length is 14 residues. V was pared by 10 bases and J by 4 bases, with 7 bases of the junction left unmatched. The CDR3 nucleotides are TGTGCCACCTTAGCGGGGGGACCGTACAATGAGCAGTTCTTC. This sequence encodes CATLAGGPYNEQFF.

In nucleotides, the CDR3 is TGTGCCAGCAGAACAGTGACCAACTCCTACGAGCAGTACGTC. Protein product: CASRTVTNSYEQYV. The rearrangement joins TRBV6-5 to TRBJ2-7; D unclear. This CDR3 comprises 14 residues. Germline loops: CDR1 MNHEY, CDR2 SVGAGI. V was cut by 6 bases and J by 0 bases, with 12 bases left in between.

This clone is a singleton in its sample. V usage is TRBV6-1 and J usage is TRBJ1-4, with D perhaps TRBD1 (5 bases). The CDR3 loop spans 13 amino acids. V dropped 8 bases and J dropped 4 bases, with 11 bases sitting between them. Germline CDR1 and CDR2: MNHNS and SASEGT. The CDR3 DNA follows: TGTGCCAGCCTTCTCGACAGTAATGAAAAACTGTTTTTT. Encoded protein: CASLLDSNEKLFF.